Listed below are T cell receptor beta chains from one sample, sequenced in a study of CD8+ T cells in alopecia areata. Generated by immunoSEQ multiplex PCR, the TCRdb table keeps only in-frame clones and is missing some. The sample comprises roughly 200,000 clones, around 43% of which are singletons, and over 2.5% rests with the top ten. Sequencing was performed on CD4+ T cells sorted from blood, taken at approximately week 37, from a patient treated with tofacitinib. Receptors were obtained from a human donor with alopecia areata. Both conserved end residues are part of each CDR3. A D gene is named only where the DNA matches it firmly. The listing skips clone size in some rows; elsewhere it reads once, few, many or a size class.

TRBJ1-2 TRBV18 . . CASSRGYGYTF
TRBJ2-3 TRBV9 . . CASSVGFKTDTQYF
TRBJ2-3 TRBV14 . . CASSHRQDPTDTQYF
TRBJ2-3 TRBV28 . . CASSSPGGSGDTQYF
TRBJ1-2 TRBV28 . . CASSLSPRNNYGYTF
TRBJ2-3 TRBV4-3 . . CASSQTRTTDTQYF
TRBJ2-1 TRBV10-1 few TRBD2 CASSMSGGGHEQFF
TRBJ1-1 TRBV7-2 . . CASSQGFRTEAFF
TRBJ2-1 TRBV29-1 . TRBD2 CSVEASGRASNEQFF
TRBJ2-7 TRBV4-1 . . CASSQGLLRRQDRYEQYF
TRBJ1-2 TRBV18 . TRBD1 CASSPDRGQRGYTF
TRBJ1-4 TRBV5-1 . TRBD1 CASSLGGGRDRPNEKLFF
TRBJ2-1 TRBV5-1 . TRBD2 CASSLASGRADEQFF
TRBJ2-1 TRBV29-1 . . CSAGGQGGTEQFF
TRBJ2-3 TRBV6-5 . . CASSSQGGGSTDTQYF
TRBJ1-1 TRBV28 . . CASSRKVNTEAFF